Each of the 26 T cell receptor beta chains below was sequenced from the same sample in a study of response to subunit inactivated influenza vaccine (dated by TCRdb to the late 2010s). Libraries came from RT-PCR. TCRdb lists the instrument as Illumina HiSeq 2500. TCRdb trimmed the raw reads at Q25, called clones with MiXCR and kept productive beta chains. Every CDR3 protein is listed once, alongside the most common genes and DNA of its rows. Across this sample there are some 640,000 distinct CDR3 sequences, with over 11% seen only once. Of the sample, around 6.5% is held by the ten largest clones. This specimen was PBMCs from blood, taken less than 15 days before vaccination. The receptors come from a man aged 50-59 years who received an inactivated influenza vaccine. Donor details come from another sample of the same person, matched by shared clones.

The V gene is TRBV30, the J gene TRBJ2-3; D may be TRBD1 (5 bases). V dropped 6 bases and J dropped 4 bases, with 17 bases sitting between them. Germline-derived CDR1 and CDR2 are GTSNPN and SVGIG (reference sequence). The CDR3 is made up of 14 amino acids. The CDR3: CACRFGRGPDTQYF. CDR3 DNA: TGTGCCTGCCGATTTGGTAGGGGCCCAGATACGCAGTATTTT.

J is TRBJ2-2 and V is TRBV6-2 or TRBV6-3; D gene uncertain. Trimming left V 1 base short and J 4 bases short, with 4 bases between. The CDR3 extends over 13 amino acids. CDR1 and CDR2 from the germline V gene are MNHEY and SVGEGT. CDR3 loop: CASSYWITGELFF. The CDR3 DNA is TGTGCCAGCAGTTACTGGATCACCGGGGAGCTGTTTTTT.

This clonotype appeared many times. The CDR3 DNA is TGTGCCAGCAGCTTAATGAGCTATGGCTACACCTTC. Its translation: CASSLMSYGYTF. The V call is TRBV7-2, the J call TRBJ1-2; D is uncertain. The CDR3 sequence is 12 residues long. Germline loops: CDR1 SGHTA, CDR2 FQGNSA. The V gene lost 2 bases and the J gene lost 4 bases, with 5 bases spanning the gap. The full variable domain, completed using reference TRBV7-2 and TRBJ1-2, is GAGVSQSPSNKVTEKGKDVELRCDPISGHTALYWYRQSLGQGLEFLIYFQGNSAPDKSGLPSDRFSAERTGGSVSTLTIQRTQQEDSAVYLCASSLMSYGYTFGSGTRLTVV.

The V and J genes are TRBV28 and TRBJ1-3; D may be TRBD1 (5 bases). The V and J ends lost 2 bases and 4 bases respectively, with 12 bases between them. CDR1 is MDHEN, CDR2 SYDVKM, per germline. This CDR3 is 15 amino acids long. The DNA for the CDR3 is TGTGCCAGCAGTTTACGGGGGTGGTCGGGAAACACCATATATTTT. This gives the protein CASSLRGWSGNTIYF.

This clonotype was recorded many times. This chain links TRBV3-1 with TRBJ2-5; 9 bases match TRBD2. Germline lookup yields CDR1 LGHDT and CDR2 YNNKEL (reference sequence). V was clipped by 1 base and J by 1 base; unmatched bases: 1. This CDR3 has 15 residues. CDR3 region: CASSQASGAQETQYF. CDR3 in DNA: TGTGCCAGCAGCCAAGCTAGCGGGGCCCAAGAGACCCAGTACTTC.

This clonotype was found many times. The J gene is TRBJ1-6, the V gene TRBV2, with TRBD1 matching 9 bases. The germline V gene has CDR1 SNHLY and CDR2 FYNNEI. The length of the CDR3 is 15 residues. The V segment lost 7 bases and the J segment 6 bases; nucleotides outside the gene matches: 7. The CDR3 is CASTTLGQGNSPLHF. In nucleotides, the CDR3 is TGTGCCAGCACCACATTGGGACAGGGTAATTCACCCCTCCACTTT. Full variable domain (rest looked up from reference TRBV2 and TRBJ1-6): EPEVTQTPSHQVTQMGQEVILRCVPISNHLYFYWYRQILGQKVEFLVSFYNNEISEKSEIFDDQFSVERPDGSNFTLKIRSTKLEDSAMYFCASTTLGQGNSPLHFGNGTRLTVT.

This clonotype was counted between two and nine times. The chain couples TRBV29-1 to TRBJ2-6; 7 bases agree with TRBD1. In germline, CDR1 is SQVTM, CDR2 ANQGSEA. V was clipped by 4 bases and J by 0 bases; unmatched bases: 9. The CDR3 is 17 amino acids. CDR3 amino acids: CSVVMWDRGSGANVLTF. The CDR3 nucleotides are TGCAGCGTTGTGATGTGGGACAGAGGCTCTGGGGCCAACGTCCTGACTTTC.

The genes are TRBV12-3 or TRBV12-4 and TRBJ2-3, with 8 bases that match TRBD2. V was pared by 2 bases and J by 0 bases, with 4 bases of the junction left unmatched. The CDR3 spans 16 residues. The CDR3 loop reads CASSLFASGSTDTQYF. For the CDR3, the DNA is TGTGCCAGCAGTTTATTTGCTAGCGGGAGCACAGATACGCAGTATTTT.

V gene TRBV29-1 combines with J gene TRBJ2-2; possible D gene TRBD1, 5 bases. With 2 bases removed from V and 6 bases from J, the gap between germline ends came to 13 bases. The germline V gene has CDR1 SQVTM and CDR2 ANQGSEA. The CDR3 loop spans 14 amino acids. CDR3 in amino acids: CSVELGVRAGELFF. As DNA, the CDR3 is TGCAGCGTTGAATTAGGGGTTCGGGCCGGGGAGCTGTTTTTT.

The chain employs TRBV6-5 and TRBJ2-7; D call uncertain. The CDR3 length is 15 residues. Trimming took 0 bases from V and 4 from J, leaving 13 bases between them. The germline V gene encodes CDR1 MNHEY and CDR2 SVGAGI. As DNA, the CDR3 is TGTGCCAGCAGTTACTCGCCGGTAGCTGTTTACGAGCAGTACTTC. Encoded protein: CASSYSPVAVYEQYF.

This clonotype turned up a few times. The chain uses TRBV11-2 and TRBJ1-1; 8 bases agree with TRBD1. There are 14 residues in the CDR3. J gave up 6 bases and V 5 bases, and 8 bases lay outside the gene matches. Germline CDR1 reads SGHAT; CDR2 reads FQNNGV. CDR3: CASSGNRGGAEAFF. Here the CDR3 DNA reads TGTGCCAGCAGCGGGAACAGGGGGGGAGCTGAAGCTTTCTTT.

This clonotype was observed a few times. In nucleotides, the CDR3 is TGTGCCAGCAGCTCCGAGGGGTGGGAGACCCAGTACTTC. Translating it yields CASSSEGWETQYF. This sequence joins TRBV7-9 and TRBJ2-5, with D perhaps matching TRBD1 or TRBD2 (5 bases each). The CDR3 spans 13 residues. Germline V lookup: CDR1 SEHNR, CDR2 FQNEAQ (reference sequence). With 4 bases removed from V and 5 bases from J, the gap between germline ends came to 11 bases.

The table lists this clonotype with a few counts. V and J are TRBV20-1 and TRBJ1-2; TRBD1 aligns across 7 bases. The trim removed 6 bases at V and 6 bases at J, leaving 10 bases unmatched. CDR1 and CDR2 from the germline V gene are DFQATT and SNEGSKA (reference sequence). This CDR3 is 13 amino acids long. The CDR3 DNA follows: TGCAGTGCCCTCAGGGGGGGAAACCATGGCTACACCTTC. Its protein is CSALRGGNHGYTF.

The chain has TRBV7-9 and TRBJ2-5; TRBD1 might be the D (5 bases). CDR1 and CDR2 (germline): SEHNR, FQNEAQ (reference sequence). V lost 5 bases and J 5 bases, leaving 18 bases between the germline ends. The CDR3 is 15 amino acids. CDR3 nucleotide sequence: TGTGCCAGCAGCCGGTCCGTCAGGGAATTTGAGACCCAGTACTTC. Translated: CASSRSVREFETQYF. The complete variable domain, with remaining parts taken from reference TRBV7-9 and TRBJ2-5, reads DTGVSQNPRHKITKRGQNVTFRCDPISEHNRLYWYRQTLGQGPEFLTYFQNEAQLEKSRLLSDRFSAERPKGSFSTLEIQRTEQGDSAMYLCASSRSVREFETQYFGPGTRLLVL.

The gene calls are TRBV7-2 and TRBJ2-2; TRBD2 aligns across 8 bases. Germline CDR1 reads SGHTA; CDR2 reads FQGNSA. Trimming at V came to 5 bases and at J to 1 base, leaving 6 bases not matched to a gene. This CDR3 contains 16 residues. The CDR3 here is CASSLMAGGNTGELFF. The CDR3 region has the DNA TGTGCCAGCAGCCTAATGGCGGGAGGGAACACCGGGGAGCTGTTTTTT.

The chain's CDR3 is CASSLTTVYTGELFF. The CDR3, as DNA: TGTGCCAGCAGCTTGACTACAGTGTACACCGGGGAGCTGTTTTTT. The V call is TRBV5-6, the J call TRBJ2-2; D unresolved. The CDR3 runs to 15 residues. With 1 base removed from V and 3 bases from J, the gap between germline ends came to 10 bases. Per the germline V gene, CDR1 is SGHDT and CDR2 is YYEEEE.

This clonotype showed up just a few times. This chain uses TRBV4-2 with TRBJ2-5, with TRBD2 matching 9 bases. Germline V gives CDR1 LGHNA, CDR2 YNFKEQ. After removal of 3 bases from V and 2 bases from J, the junction contained 7 bases not matched to a gene. The CDR3 extends over 16 amino acids. CDR3: CASSHLGLAPQETQYF. The CDR3 nucleotides read TGTGCCAGCAGCCACCTCGGACTAGCGCCACAAGAGACCCAGTACTTC.

This clonotype was found many times. The chain joins TRBV12-3 or TRBV12-4 to TRBJ1-5; possibly TRBD1 for D (5 bases). Trimming removed 2 bases from V and 9 bases from J, with 8 bases in between. The CDR3 length is 12 residues. In nucleotides, the CDR3 is TGTGCCAGCAGTTTAACGAGGGGGCCCCAGCATTTT. Translating it yields CASSLTRGPQHF.

This clonotype was observed at least ten times. This CDR3 is CASRPVGGGVYEQYF. Here the CDR3 DNA reads TGTGCCAGCAGGCCCGTGGGAGGAGGGGTCTACGAGCAGTACTTC. The chain has TRBV6-1 and TRBJ2-7; D is perhaps TRBD2 (6 bases). This CDR3 region has 15 residues. Germline assignment: CDR1 MNHNS and CDR2 SASEGT. V was cut by 6 bases and J by 3 bases, with 18 bases left in between.

This clonotype was detected ten times or more. V is TRBV5-1 and J is TRBJ2-1, with TRBD1 as a possible D gene (6 bases). Trimming stripped 9 bases from V and 6 bases from J, with 19 bases between. CDR1 and CDR2 (germline): SGHRS, YFSETQ. The CDR3 contains 14 residues. The CDR3 nucleotides read TGCGCCACCTCGAATGGACAGCAAGCCAATGAGCAGTTCTTC. This encodes CATSNGQQANEQFF.

This clonotype was found a few times. V and J are TRBV7-2 and TRBJ2-1, with TRBD2 identical over 11 bases. V was pared by 5 bases and J by 2 bases, with 5 bases of the junction left unmatched. The germline V gene has CDR1 SGHTA and CDR2 FQGNSA. The CDR3 totals 16 residues. CDR3: CASSTSSGRPYNEQFF. The CDR3 bases are TGTGCCAGCAGCACCTCTAGCGGGAGGCCCTACAATGAGCAGTTCTTC.

This chain uses TRBV5-5 with TRBJ2-7; 7 bases match TRBD2. CDR1 and CDR2 from the germline V gene are SGHKS and YYEKEE (reference sequence). The CDR3 covers 16 residues. V lost 0 bases and J lost 0; bases outside the gene matches: 6. CDR3 nucleotides: TGTGCCAGCAGCTTGGGGGCTAGCGGTAACTCCTACGAGCAGTACTTC. Residues: CASSLGASGNSYEQYF.

This clonotype was seen a few times. The chain uses TRBV5-1 and TRBJ2-2; tentatively, D is TRBD1 (5 bases). The germline V and J ends were trimmed by 0 bases and 6 bases, with 9 bases remaining between them. Germline V CDR1 and CDR2: SGHRS, YFSETQ. The CDR3 spans 14 residues. CDR3 region: CASSLVQGAGELFF. In DNA form, the CDR3 reads TGCGCCAGCAGCTTGGTCCAGGGCGCCGGGGAGCTGTTTTTT.

This rearrangement joins TRBV29-1 to TRBJ2-7; 8 bases fit TRBD1. Trimming cost V 3 bases and J 4 bases; bases outside gene matches: 8. The germline V gene encodes CDR1 SQVTM and CDR2 ANQGSEA. The CDR3 has 14 amino acids. CDR3 in amino acids: CSVDEGTGFYEQYF. CDR3 nucleotides: TGCAGCGTTGACGAAGGGACAGGATTTTACGAGCAGTACTTC.

There are a few counts of this clonotype. The V gene is TRBV29-1, the J gene TRBJ2-3; D is uncertain. The CDR3 has 12 amino acids. In germline, CDR1 is SQVTM, CDR2 ANQGSEA. Between the trimmed V and J ends, which lost 2 bases and 3 bases, there was a span of 6 bases. For the CDR3, the DNA is TGCAGCGTTGAAAGAGTGACAGATACGCAGTATTTT. It yields the protein CSVERVTDTQYF.

The table lists this clonotype with many counts. The J gene is TRBJ2-1, the V gene TRBV28, with D perhaps being TRBD1 or TRBD2 (5 bases each). This CDR3 is 17 amino acids long. Between the trimmed V and J ends, which lost 6 bases and 0 bases, there was a span of 18 bases. Looked up from germline, CDR1 is MDHEN and CDR2 is SYDVKM. CDR3 region: CASRTDTGTDSYNEQFF. CDR3 in DNA: TGTGCCAGCAGGACCGATACCGGGACCGACTCCTACAATGAGCAGTTCTTC.